This TCR beta chain is from a study of blood T cell repertoires in COVID-19 (dated by TCRdb to about 2020). Study-wide context: The collaborator samples originated in the United States, Italy and Spain and spanned the acute and convalescent phases of COVID-19. The prospective study material was composed of cDNA or gDNA derived from T cells, B-cell-depleted T cells, or PBMCs. The dataset comprised deeply sampled blood TCRbeta repertoires from subjects exposed to, actively infected with, or recovered from COVID-19. The repertoires were made available in a free public database intended to serve as a resource for research on the immune response to SARS-CoV-2. Samples came from the ongoing ImmuneRACE study (first 160 participants) plus 1,254 subjects from 6 global collaborators. The sample metadata nearly always contained a de-identified subject ID, COVID-19 status, age in years and sex. Where available, HLA class I and class II types were taken from metadata supplied by the sample provider and were not determined by assay-based typing.

Turning to this clone: It lacks a known antigen. The input lacks base qualities; no much larger clone sits a single base away.

Participants in the prospective study were aged roughly 18 to 100 years, lived in 20 to 30 United States geographic areas, and enrolled through a virtual design. In the prospective study, participants were assigned to cohorts based on the clinical history participants reported in a screening survey and a study questionnaire. Exposed participants had been in contact, within 2 weeks of entering the study, with a person who had a PCR-confirmed or clinician-diagnosed case of COVID-19. Each participant in the prospective study had whole blood, serum and a nasopharyngeal or oropharyngeal swab collected by mobile phlebotomists. Participants in the prospective study had the option to provide additional blood draws and questionnaires over a roughly two-month period. Prospective study blood samples were shipped either frozen or at room temperature before DNA extraction. TCRbeta CDR3 regions were amplified from genomic DNA by means of the immunoSEQ Assay, a bias-controlled multiplex PCR. From the authors' description of their analysis: Within the assay, amplification of reference gene primers was used to estimate how many nucleated cells each sample contained. To quantify the absolute abundance of each unique TCRbeta CDR3 rearrangement, sequence reads were collapsed and filtered. For each sample, productive Simpson clonality was calculated by taking the square root of Simpson's diversity index across productive rearrangements. The immuneACCESS repertoire file appears here via TCRdb, limited to in-frame rearrangements. These files lack a portion of the clones; in checked studies, under half of the deficit traces to unresolved V genes, and the cause of the others is not known. V and J calls and clone size are copied from that table; D and trimming were computed from the DNA. The sample records about 320,000 clones, 85% of which are singletons. Of the sample, approximately 1.9% falls within the top ten clones.

General findings and caveats noted by the study authors: How much clinical and demographic metadata was included differed by source and by participant, and the metadata was provided uncurated.

The clonotype comes from a woman between 25 and 40 years old who had been exposed to COVID-19. The sample comprised PBMCs or T cells enriched from blood (not recorded which).

The nucleotides are TGTGCCAGCAGTTTCCTTCTTTTCGACAGTTACAGTTCACCCCTCCACTTT. It translates to CASSFLLFDSYSSPLHF. The sequence joins TRBV28 to TRBJ1-6, with a tentative D gene TRBD1 over 5 matching bases. CDR3 length: 17 amino acids, cysteine to phenylalanine. Of the read, only the CDR3 DNA is kept; its 51 bases are in frame from base 1. At the junction V is shortened by 3 bases and J by 9 bases, with 21 bases in between. Per the germline V gene, MDHEN is the CDR1 and SYDVKM is the CDR2.